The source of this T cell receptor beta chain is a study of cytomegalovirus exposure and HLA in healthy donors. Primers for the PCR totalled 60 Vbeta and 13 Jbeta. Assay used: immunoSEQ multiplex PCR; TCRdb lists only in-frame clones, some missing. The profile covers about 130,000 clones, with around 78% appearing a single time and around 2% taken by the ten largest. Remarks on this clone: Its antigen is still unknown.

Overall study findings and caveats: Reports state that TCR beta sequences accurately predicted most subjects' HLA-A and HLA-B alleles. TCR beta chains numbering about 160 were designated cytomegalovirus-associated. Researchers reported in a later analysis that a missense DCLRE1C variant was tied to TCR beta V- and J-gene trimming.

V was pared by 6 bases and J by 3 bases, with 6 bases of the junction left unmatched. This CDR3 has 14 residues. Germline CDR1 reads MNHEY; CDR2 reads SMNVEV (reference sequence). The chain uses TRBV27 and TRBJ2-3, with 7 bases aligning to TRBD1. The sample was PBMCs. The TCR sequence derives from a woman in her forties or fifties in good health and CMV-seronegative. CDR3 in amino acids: CASSTGQLTDTQYF. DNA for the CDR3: TGTGCCAGCAGCACGGGACAGCTAACAGATACGCAGTATTTT.